Listed below are T cell receptor beta chains from one sample, sequenced in a study of cytotoxic CD8 clonotypes in ibrutinib-treated CLL. The method was immunoSEQ multiplex PCR; TCRdb's version includes in-frame clones alone and lacks a portion of them. The sample shows approximately 100,000 clones, around 73% of them seen only once. The sequencing used PBMCs, collected after 12 months of ibrutinib treatment. The source is a human donor with chronic lymphocytic leukemia. CDR3s include the opening cysteine and the closing phenylalanine or tryptophan. D genes are given only for firm matches. Size is omitted from some rows. Given values are once, few, many or a class for expanded clones.

j_call | v_call | clone_size | d_call | cdr3_nt | cdr3_aa
TRBJ2-1 | TRBV28 | few | TRBD2 | TGTGCCAGCAGTTTACCTAGCGGGGGCTCCTACAATGAGCAGTTCTTC | CASSLPSGGSYNEQFF
TRBJ2-1 | TRBV5-1 | - | TRBD1 | TGCGCCAGCAGCGGATCTGGACAGGGGGGTGAGCAGTTCTTC | CASSGSGQGGEQFF
TRBJ1-5 | TRBV28 | - | - | TGTGCCAGCGAGGGCAGGGAAGGCAATCAGCCCCAGCATTTT | CASEGREGNQPQHF
TRBJ2-2 | TRBV9 | many | - | TGTGCCAGCAGCGTAGGCAAGGGTTCAGCGACCGGGGAGCTGTTTTTT | CASSVGKGSATGELFF
TRBJ1-1 | TRBV18 | - | - | TGTGCCAGCTCACCTAGGGCAATGAACACTGAAGCTTTCTTT | CASSPRAMNTEAFF
TRBJ2-2 | TRBV10-1 | - | TRBD1 | TGCGCCAGCAGTGACAGGGGGCATACCGGGGAGCTGTTTTTT | CASSDRGHTGELFF
TRBJ2-1 | TRBV5-4 | - | TRBD1 | TGTGCCAGCAGCGCAGGACAGGGGGGAAACAATGAGCAGTTCTTC | CASSAGQGGNNEQFF
TRBJ2-1 | TRBV4-2 | - | - | TGTGCCAGCAGCCAGCAAGGGTACAGTGAGCAGTTCTTC | CASSQQGYSEQFF
TRBJ2-3 | TRBV5-1 | - | - | TGCGCCAGCAGCTTGGGGGCGGGCCTCGGGGGCACAGATACGCAGTATTTT | CASSLGAGLGGTDTQYF
TRBJ2-5 | TRBV4-1 | - | - | TGCGCCAGCAGTGATATAGCTCTTCAAGAGACCCAGTACTTC | CASSDIALQETQYF
TRBJ2-1 | TRBV2 | - | TRBD2 | TGTGCCAGCAGTCTTGGCGGGGGGGCCGTGAATGAGCAGTTCTTC | CASSLGGGAVNEQFF
TRBJ1-3 | TRBV18 | - | TRBD1 | TGTGCCAGCTCACCGGCCGGGACAGGGCTCTCTGGAAACACCATATATTTT | CASSPAGTGLSGNTIYF
TRBJ2-1 | TRBV7-3 | - | TRBD1 | TGTGCCAGCAGCCCGGGGACAGGGAGGGCGGGTGAGCAGTTCTTC | CASSPGTGRAGEQFF
TRBJ1-1 | TRBV19 | - | - | TGTGCCAGTAGCGAACCCGGATCCGCCACTGAAGCTTTCTTT | CASSEPGSATEAFF
TRBJ2-1 | TRBV6-6 | few | TRBD2 | TGTGCCAGCAGGAGGACTAGCGGGGACAATGAGCAGTTCTTC | CASRRTSGDNEQFF